This T cell receptor beta chain was documented in a study of blood T cell repertoires in COVID-19 (TCRdb year 2020). Regarding the complete study: Samples from collaborators originated in the United States, Italy and Spain and spanned both the acute and convalescent phases of COVID-19. The material from the prospective study consisted of cDNA or gDNA derived from T cells, B-cell-depleted T cells, or PBMCs. Where HLA class I and class II types were available, the types were taken from metadata supplied by the sample provider, not from assay-based typing. The dataset comprised deeply sampled blood TCRbeta repertoires from subjects exposed to, actively infected with, or recovered from COVID-19. The sample metadata nearly always contained a de-identified subject ID, COVID-19 status, age in years and sex. The samples were drawn from the first 160 participants of the ongoing ImmuneRACE study and from under 1,500 subjects provided by 6 global collaborators. The repertoires were made available in a free public database intended to serve as a resource for research on the immune response to SARS-CoV-2.

To note about this clone: Its antigen has not been determined. Per-base qualities were not stored, and no clone one base away is much larger.

TCRbeta CDR3 regions were amplified from genomic DNA by means of the immunoSEQ Assay, a bias-controlled multiplex PCR. In the source study's methods: Nucleated cell counts per sample were estimated from amplification of reference gene primers within the assay. Sequence reads were collapsed and filtered to measure the absolute abundance of every unique TCRbeta CDR3 rearrangement. Productive Simpson clonality was computed per sample as the square root of Simpson's diversity index over productive rearrangements. TCRdb holds this immuneACCESS table with in-frame rearrangements only. Some clones are missing; in checked studies, unresolved V genes explain under half, and the rest has no known cause. V and J calls and clone size follow that table, whereas D and trimming were derived from the DNA. For this sample the table gives around 56,000 clones, of which around 80% were detected only once. The ten biggest clones cover 5.5% to 7.5% of the sample.

General findings and caveats noted by the study authors: The quantity of clinical and demographic metadata differed by source and by participant and was supplied without curation.

Collaborating institutions collected whole blood in K2EDTA tubes following their own protocols. For TCRbeta analysis, collaborators shipped samples in one of three forms: frozen whole blood, isolated PBMCs, or DNA extracted from either of those sample types. CDR1 and CDR2 were assigned from the germline V gene as SGHAT and FQNNGV. From the cysteine up to the phenylalanine, the CDR3 has a length of 14 residues. The DNA shown is the 42-base CDR3, in frame from base 1. Compared with germline, V lacks 4 bases and J lacks 8 bases; bases without a gene match: 7. The sequence is built from TRBV11-2 and TRBJ2-1; TRBD2 lines up with 8 middle nucleotides. Source material: peripheral blood. The sequence was collected from a man aged 55 to 70 with acute or convalescent COVID-19. The base sequence is TGTGCCAGCAGCTCTCAAATTAGCGGGGATGAGCAGTTCTTC. Translation gives CASSSQISGDEQFF.